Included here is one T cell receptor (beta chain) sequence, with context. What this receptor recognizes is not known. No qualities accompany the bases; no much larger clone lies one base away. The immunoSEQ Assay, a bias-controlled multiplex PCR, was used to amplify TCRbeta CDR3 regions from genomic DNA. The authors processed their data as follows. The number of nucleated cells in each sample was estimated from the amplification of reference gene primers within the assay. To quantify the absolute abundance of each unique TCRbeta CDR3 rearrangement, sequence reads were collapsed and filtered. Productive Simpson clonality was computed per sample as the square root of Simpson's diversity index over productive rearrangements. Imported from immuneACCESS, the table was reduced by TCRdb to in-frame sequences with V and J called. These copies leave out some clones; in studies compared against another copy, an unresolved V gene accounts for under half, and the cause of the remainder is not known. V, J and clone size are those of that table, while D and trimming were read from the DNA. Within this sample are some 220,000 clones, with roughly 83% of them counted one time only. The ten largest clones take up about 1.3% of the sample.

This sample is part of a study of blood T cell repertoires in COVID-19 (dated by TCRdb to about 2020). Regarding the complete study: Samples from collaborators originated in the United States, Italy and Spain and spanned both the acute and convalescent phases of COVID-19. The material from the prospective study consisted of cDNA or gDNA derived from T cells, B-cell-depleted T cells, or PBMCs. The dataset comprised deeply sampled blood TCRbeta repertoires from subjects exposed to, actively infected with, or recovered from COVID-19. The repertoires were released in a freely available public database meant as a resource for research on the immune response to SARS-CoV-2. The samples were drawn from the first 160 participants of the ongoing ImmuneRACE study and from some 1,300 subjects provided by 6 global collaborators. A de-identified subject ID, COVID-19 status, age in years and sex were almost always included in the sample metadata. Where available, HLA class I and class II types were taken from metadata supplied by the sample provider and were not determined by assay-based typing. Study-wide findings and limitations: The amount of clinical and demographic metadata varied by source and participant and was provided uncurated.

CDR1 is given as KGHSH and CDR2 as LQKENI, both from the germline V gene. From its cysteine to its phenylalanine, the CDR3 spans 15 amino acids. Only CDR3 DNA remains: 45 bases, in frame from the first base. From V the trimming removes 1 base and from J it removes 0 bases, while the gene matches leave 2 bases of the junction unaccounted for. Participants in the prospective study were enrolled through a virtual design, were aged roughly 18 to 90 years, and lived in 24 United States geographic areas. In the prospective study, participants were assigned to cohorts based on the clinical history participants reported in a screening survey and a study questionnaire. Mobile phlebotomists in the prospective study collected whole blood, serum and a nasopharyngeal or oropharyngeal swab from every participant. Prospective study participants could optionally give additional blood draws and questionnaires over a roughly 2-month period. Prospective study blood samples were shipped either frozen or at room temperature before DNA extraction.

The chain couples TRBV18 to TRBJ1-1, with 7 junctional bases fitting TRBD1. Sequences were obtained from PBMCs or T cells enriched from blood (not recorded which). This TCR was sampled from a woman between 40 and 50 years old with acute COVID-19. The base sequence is TGTGCCAGCTCACCACTTACAGGGGTGAACACTGAAGCTTTCTTT. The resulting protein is CASSPLTGVNTEAFF.